These 13 T cell receptor beta chains share one sample of origin, sequenced in a study of CD8+ T cells in alopecia areata. Sequencing used cDNA as its template, made by extracting RNA and reverse transcribing it. This table comes from immunoSEQ multiplex PCR, and its TCRdb copy is limited to in-frame clones, with some not included. This sample has approximately 210,000 clones, with roughly 60% found just once. Treatment denoted: oral pan-JAK inhibitor, 5-10 mg twice daily. The sequencing here drew on CD4+ T cells sorted from blood, taken around week 49, from a patient treated with tofacitinib. The source is a human donor with alopecia areata.

Worth noting for this clone: The sample has other DNA sequences that encode this CDR3 too. The V and J genes are TRBV29-1 and TRBJ1-1, with a weak D call TRBD1 (5 bases). With 7 bases removed from V and 1 base from J, the gap between germline ends came to 13 bases. CDR1 is SQVTM, CDR2 ANQGSEA, per germline. This CDR3 region has 13 residues. The CDR3 region has the DNA TGCAGCGCCGCTGGGGGACCGAACACTGAAGCTTTCTTT. Translated: CSAAGGPNTEAFF.

The genes are TRBV5-6 and TRBJ2-7, with no clear D. There are 13 residues in the CDR3. Trimming stripped 2 bases from V and 3 bases from J, with 9 bases between. CDR1 is SGHDT and CDR2 is YYEEEE in the germline V gene. CDR3 coding DNA: TGTGCCAGCAGCTTCACCCGGTACTACGAGCAGTACTTC. It is translated as CASSFTRYYEQYF.

The gene calls are TRBV29-1 and TRBJ2-1, with a tentative D call TRBD2 (5 bases). The V gene lost 1 base and the J gene lost 4 bases, with 14 bases spanning the gap. The CDR3 has 15 amino acids. Germline CDR1 is SQVTM and CDR2 is ANQGSEA. Here the CDR3 reads CSVEGRKRVYNEQFF. CDR3 sequence (DNA): TGCAGCGTTGAAGGCAGGAAGAGGGTTTACAATGAGCAGTTCTTC.

The CDR3 region has the DNA TGCGCCAGCAGCTTGTTGAACAGGGGGGACACTGAAGCTTTCTTT. Translation: CASSLLNRGDTEAFF. V usage is TRBV5-1 and J usage is TRBJ1-1; 8 positions agree with TRBD1. The CDR3 extends over 15 amino acids. With 1 base clipped from V and 3 bases from J, the junction kept 5 bases outside the gene matches. Germline values: CDR1 SGHRS, CDR2 YFSETQ.

The gene calls are TRBV20-1 and TRBJ2-7, with D perhaps matching TRBD1 (6 bases). The ends were cut back, 6 bases at V and 7 bases at J, with 13 bases in the middle. Germline-derived CDR1 and CDR2 are DFQATT and SNEGSKA (reference sequence). The CDR3 runs 11 residues. In nucleotides, the CDR3 is TGCAGTGCCCAGAACCAGGGGGAGCAGTACTTC. It is translated as CSAQNQGEQYF.

The chain uses TRBV30 and TRBJ1-2, with D maybe TRBD1 (5 bases). The CDR3 loop spans 13 amino acids. Germline CDR1 reads GTSNPN; CDR2 reads SVGIG (reference sequence). V shed 0 bases and J shed 5 bases, with 10 bases lying between them. The CDR3 loop is CAWSVQGTYGYTF. Written as DNA, the CDR3 is TGTGCCTGGAGTGTACAAGGGACGTATGGCTACACCTTC.

The DNA of the CDR3 is TGCAGCGGAGCCCCTGGGAATGAGCAGTTCTTC. Protein: CSGAPGNEQFF. The V call is TRBV29-1, the J call TRBJ2-1; D unclear. V was clipped by 7 bases and J by 7 bases, with 11 bases between them. Germline CDR1 reads SQVTM; CDR2 reads ANQGSEA. This CDR3 is 11 amino acids long.

This clone was found many times. The J gene is TRBJ1-1, the V gene TRBV25-1; D ambiguous. This CDR3 region has 11 residues. Trimming left V 6 bases short and J 2 bases short, with 4 bases between. Germline loops: CDR1 MGHDK, CDR2 SYGVNS. CDR3 region: CASSFNTEAFF. The CDR3 DNA reads as TGTGCCAGCAGCTTCAACACTGAAGCTTTCTTT.

The rearrangement joins TRBV5-6 to TRBJ2-5; possibly TRBD1 for D (5 bases). The CDR3 has 14 amino acids. CDR1 and CDR2 (germline): SGHDT, YYEEEE. Deletions cut 4 bases from V and 2 bases from J, with 12 bases between. The CDR3 here is CASSRLTVQETQYF. As DNA, the CDR3 is TGTGCCAGCAGCCGTCTGACAGTTCAAGAGACCCAGTACTTC.

The chain links TRBV5-4 to TRBJ2-1; 9 bases are a match to TRBD1. The CDR3 covers 16 residues. Trimming at V came to 3 bases and at J to 7 bases, leaving 11 bases not matched to a gene. Germline CDR1 is SGHNT and CDR2 is YYREEE (reference sequence). Here the CDR3 reads CASSSYTGTGSNEQFF. CDR3 coding DNA: TGTGCCAGCAGCTCCTATACCGGGACAGGGTCAAATGAGCAGTTCTTC.

V usage is TRBV28 and J usage is TRBJ1-2, with 7 bases fitting TRBD1. This CDR3 region has 16 residues. The V gene's germline CDR1 is MDHEN and CDR2 SYDVKM. The ends lost 5 bases at V and 5 bases at J; junction bases unmatched: 14. The chain's CDR3 is CASSPPGQSNRYGYTF. The CDR3 coding sequence is TGTGCCAGCAGTCCCCCGGGACAGTCCAACCGATATGGCTACACCTTC.

The chain uses TRBV6-5 and TRBJ1-5; D not certain. V was cut by 5 bases and J by 1 base, with 9 bases left in between. Germline V gene sequence: CDR1 MNHEY, CDR2 SVGAGI. CDR3 length equals 14 residues. The CDR3 reads CASSPLRSNQPQHF. CDR3 bases: TGTGCCAGCAGTCCTCTCAGAAGCAATCAGCCCCAGCATTTT.

J is TRBJ2-6 and V is TRBV18; 7 bases are a match to TRBD1. Germline V lookup: CDR1 KGHSH, CDR2 LQKENI. The V gene end was trimmed by 0 bases and the J gene end by 0 bases; junction bases not matched to a gene: 17. The CDR3 covers 22 residues. The CDR3 DNA sequence: TGTGCCAGCTCACCACCCAACCATAAAACACGGGACAGAGACTCTGGGGCCAACGTCCTGACTTTC. Its protein is CASSPPNHKTRDRDSGANVLTF.